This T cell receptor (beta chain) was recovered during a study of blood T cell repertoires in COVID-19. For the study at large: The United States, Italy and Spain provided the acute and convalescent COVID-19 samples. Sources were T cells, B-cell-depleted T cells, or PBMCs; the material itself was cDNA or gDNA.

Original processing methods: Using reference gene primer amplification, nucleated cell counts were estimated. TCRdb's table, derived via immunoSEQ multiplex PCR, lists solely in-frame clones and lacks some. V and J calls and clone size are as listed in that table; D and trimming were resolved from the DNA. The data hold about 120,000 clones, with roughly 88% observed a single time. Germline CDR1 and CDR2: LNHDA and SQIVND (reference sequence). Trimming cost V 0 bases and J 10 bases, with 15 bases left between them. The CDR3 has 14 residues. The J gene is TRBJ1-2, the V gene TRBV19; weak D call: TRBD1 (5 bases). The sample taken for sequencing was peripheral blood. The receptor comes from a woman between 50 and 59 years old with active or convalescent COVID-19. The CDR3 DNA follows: TGTGCCAGTAGTATAGAGAGCGACAGACAGTCCTACACCTTC. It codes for CASSIESDRQSYTF.